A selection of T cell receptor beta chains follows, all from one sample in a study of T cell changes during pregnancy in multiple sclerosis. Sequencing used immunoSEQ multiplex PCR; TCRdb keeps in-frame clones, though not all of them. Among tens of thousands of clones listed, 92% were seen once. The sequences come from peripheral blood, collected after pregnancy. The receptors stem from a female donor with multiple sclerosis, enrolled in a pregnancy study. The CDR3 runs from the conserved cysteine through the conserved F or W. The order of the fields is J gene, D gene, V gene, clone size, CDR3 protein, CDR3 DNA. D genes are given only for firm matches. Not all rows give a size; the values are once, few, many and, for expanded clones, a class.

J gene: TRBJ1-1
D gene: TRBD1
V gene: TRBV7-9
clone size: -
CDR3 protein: CASSRGQGRTEAFF
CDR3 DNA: TGTGCCAGCAGCCGGGGACAGGGACGGACTGAAGCTTTCTTT

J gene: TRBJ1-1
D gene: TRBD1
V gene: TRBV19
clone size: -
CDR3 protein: CASTQRLGQGSAEAFF
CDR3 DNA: TGTGCCAGTACCCAGCGGCTGGGACAGGGATCTGCTGAAGCTTTCTTT

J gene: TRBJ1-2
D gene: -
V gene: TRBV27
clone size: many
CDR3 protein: CASSKGDSAGYTF
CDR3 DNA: TGTGCCAGCAGTAAGGGGGATTCGGCTGGCTACACCTTC

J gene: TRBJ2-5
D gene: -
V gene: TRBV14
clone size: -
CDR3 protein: CASSQDPAGHYQETQYF
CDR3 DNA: TGTGCCAGCAGCCAAGACCCCGCGGGGCATTACCAAGAGACCCAGTACTTC

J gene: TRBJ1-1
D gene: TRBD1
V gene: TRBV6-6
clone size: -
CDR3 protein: CASSFGQGMNTEAFF
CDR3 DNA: TGTGCCAGCAGTTTCGGACAGGGCATGAACACTGAAGCTTTCTTT

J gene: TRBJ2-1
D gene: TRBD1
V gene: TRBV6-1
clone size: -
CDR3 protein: CASSEGKGANQGNEQFF
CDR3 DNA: TGTGCCAGCAGTGAAGGGAAGGGGGCTAACCAGGGCAATGAGCAGTTCTTC

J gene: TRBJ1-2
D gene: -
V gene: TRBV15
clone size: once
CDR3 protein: CATSRGGDGYTF
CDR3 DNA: TGTGCCACCAGCAGAGGGGGGGATGGCTACACCTTC

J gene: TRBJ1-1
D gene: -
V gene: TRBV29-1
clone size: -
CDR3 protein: CSVDRVNTEAFF
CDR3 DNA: TGCAGCGTTGACCGGGTGAACACTGAAGCTTTCTTT

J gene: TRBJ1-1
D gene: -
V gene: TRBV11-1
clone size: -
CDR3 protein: CASSLTKLVNTEAFF
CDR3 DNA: TGTGCCAGCAGCTTAACAAAGTTGGTGAACACTGAAGCTTTCTTT

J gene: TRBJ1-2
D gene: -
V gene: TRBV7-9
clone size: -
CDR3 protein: CASSTSGSGLYGYTF
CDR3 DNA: TGTGCCAGCAGCACCTCTGGGAGTGGACTATATGGCTACACCTTC

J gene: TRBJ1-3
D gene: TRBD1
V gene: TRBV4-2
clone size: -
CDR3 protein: CASSRTGTVEGNTIYF
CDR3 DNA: TGTGCCAGCAGCCGCACCGGGACAGTAGAAGGAAACACCATATATTTT

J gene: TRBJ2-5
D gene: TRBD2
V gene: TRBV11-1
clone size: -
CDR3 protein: CASSIGLAGVETQYF
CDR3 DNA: TGTGCCAGCAGCATAGGACTAGCGGGGGTGGAGACCCAGTACTTC

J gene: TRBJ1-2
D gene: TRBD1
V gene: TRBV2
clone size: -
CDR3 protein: CASSGDRVGNYGYTF
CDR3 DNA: TGTGCCAGCAGTGGGGACAGGGTGGGTAACTATGGCTACACCTTC

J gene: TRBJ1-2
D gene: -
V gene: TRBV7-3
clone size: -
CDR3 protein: CASSLAGNGGYTF
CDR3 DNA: TGTGCCAGCAGCTTGGCAGGGAACGGCGGCTACACCTTC

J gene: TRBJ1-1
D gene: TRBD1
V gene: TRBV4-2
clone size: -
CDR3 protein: CASSPDRVWTEAFF
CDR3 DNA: TGTGCCAGCAGCCCGGACAGGGTTTGGACTGAAGCTTTCTTT

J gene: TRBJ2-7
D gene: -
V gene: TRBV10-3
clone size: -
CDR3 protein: CAITEDGTYEQYF
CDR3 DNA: TGTGCCATCACCGAGGACGGGACCTACGAGCAGTACTTC

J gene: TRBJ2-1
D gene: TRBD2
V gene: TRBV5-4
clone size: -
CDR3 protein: CASSRGGSDNEQFF
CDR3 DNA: TGTGCCAGCAGCCGCGGGGGGTCCGACAATGAGCAGTTCTTC

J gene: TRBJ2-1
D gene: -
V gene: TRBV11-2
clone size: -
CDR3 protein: CASSLGTEAEQFF
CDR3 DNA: TGTGCCAGCAGCTTAGGGACAGAAGCTGAGCAGTTCTTC

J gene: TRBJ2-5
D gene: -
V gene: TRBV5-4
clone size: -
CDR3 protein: CASSSGQQETQYF
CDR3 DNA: TGTGCCAGCAGCTCTGGACAGCAAGAGACCCAGTACTTC

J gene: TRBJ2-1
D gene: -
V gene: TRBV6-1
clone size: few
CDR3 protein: CASSEGGGSYNEQFF
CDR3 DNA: TGTGCCAGCAGTGAAGGAGGGGGCTCCTACAATGAGCAGTTCTTC

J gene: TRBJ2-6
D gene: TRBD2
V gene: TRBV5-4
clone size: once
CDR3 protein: CASRRAGGLGLSGANVLTF
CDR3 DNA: TGTGCCAGCAGGCGTGCGGGAGGACTGGGGCTCTCTGGGGCCAACGTCCTGACTTTC

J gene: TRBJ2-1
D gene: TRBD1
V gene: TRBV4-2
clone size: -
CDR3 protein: CASSQPDRGREEQFF
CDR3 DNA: TGTGCCAGCAGCCAACCGGACAGGGGTCGGGAAGAGCAGTTCTTC

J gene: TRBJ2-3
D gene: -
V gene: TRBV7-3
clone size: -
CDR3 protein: CASSLNGPGVPDTQYF
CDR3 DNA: TGTGCCAGCAGCTTAAATGGCCCGGGGGTCCCAGATACGCAGTATTTT

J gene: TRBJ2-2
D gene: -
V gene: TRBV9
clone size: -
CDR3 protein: CASSVRTQNTGELFF
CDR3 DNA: TGTGCCAGCAGCGTTAGAACTCAGAACACCGGGGAGCTGTTTTTT

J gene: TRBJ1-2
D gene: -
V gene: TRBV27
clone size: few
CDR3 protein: CASRMLGQPYGYTF
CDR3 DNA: TGTGCCAGCAGGATGCTAGGCCAGCCCTATGGCTACACCTTC

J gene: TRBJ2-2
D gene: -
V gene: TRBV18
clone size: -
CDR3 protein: CASSPPGLWTTGELFF
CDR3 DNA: TGTGCCAGCTCACCACCGGGGCTTTGGACCACCGGGGAGCTGTTTTTT

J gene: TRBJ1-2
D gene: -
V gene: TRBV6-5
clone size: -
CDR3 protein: CASSLGQYLYGYTF
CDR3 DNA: TGTGCCAGCAGTCTTGGACAGTACCTTTATGGCTACACCTTC

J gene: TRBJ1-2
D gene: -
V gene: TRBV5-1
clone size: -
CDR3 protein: CASSSSQGNYGYTF
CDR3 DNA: TGCGCCAGCAGCTCATCCCAGGGGAACTATGGCTACACCTTC

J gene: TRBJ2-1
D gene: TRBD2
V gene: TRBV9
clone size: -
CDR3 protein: CASSGLIAGSSYNEQFF
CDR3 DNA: TGTGCCAGCAGCGGGTTAATAGCGGGGAGCTCCTACAATGAGCAGTTCTTC

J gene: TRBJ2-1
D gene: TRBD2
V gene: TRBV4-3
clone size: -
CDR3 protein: CASSPQLALAVNYNEQFF
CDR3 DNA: TGCGCCAGCAGCCCGCAATTGGCACTAGCGGTCAACTACAATGAGCAGTTCTTC

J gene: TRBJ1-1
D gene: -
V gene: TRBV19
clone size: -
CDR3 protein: CASSKGQNTEAFF
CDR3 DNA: TGTGCCAGTAGTAAGGGGCAAAACACTGAAGCTTTCTTT

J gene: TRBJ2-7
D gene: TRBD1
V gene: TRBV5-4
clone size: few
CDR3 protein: CASRIDRGGEQYF
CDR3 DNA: TGTGCCAGCAGGATTGACAGGGGAGGTGAGCAGTACTTC

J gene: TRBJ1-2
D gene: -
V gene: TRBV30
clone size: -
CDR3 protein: CAWLRRYGYTF
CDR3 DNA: TGTGCCTGGTTACGGAGGTATGGCTACACCTTC

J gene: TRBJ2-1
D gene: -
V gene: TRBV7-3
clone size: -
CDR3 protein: CASSPVSGDYNEQFF
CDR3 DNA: TGTGCCAGCAGCCCGGTCTCCGGGGATTACAATGAGCAGTTCTTC

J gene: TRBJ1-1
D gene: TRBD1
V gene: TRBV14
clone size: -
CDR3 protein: CASSQPGGTEAFF
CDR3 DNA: TGTGCCAGCAGCCAACCAGGGGGCACTGAAGCTTTCTTT

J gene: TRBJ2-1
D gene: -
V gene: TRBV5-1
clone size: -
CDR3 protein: CASSLGGVGYNEQFF
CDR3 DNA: TGCGCCAGCAGCTTGGGGGGGGTTGGGTACAATGAGCAGTTCTTC

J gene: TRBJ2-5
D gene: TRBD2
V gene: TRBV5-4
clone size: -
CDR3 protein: CASSSGGTREETQYF
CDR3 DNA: TGTGCCAGCAGCAGCGGAGGGACTAGAGAAGAGACCCAGTACTTC

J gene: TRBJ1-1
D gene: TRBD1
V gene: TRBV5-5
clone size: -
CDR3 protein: CASRWGGTGDEAFF
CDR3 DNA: TGTGCCAGCAGGTGGGGGGGGACAGGGGATGAAGCTTTCTTT

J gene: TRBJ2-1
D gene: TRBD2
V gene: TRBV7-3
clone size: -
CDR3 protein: CASSLGLAGGRRVEQFF
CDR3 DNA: TGTGCCAGCAGCTTAGGACTAGCGGGGGGGCGAAGGGTTGAGCAGTTCTTC

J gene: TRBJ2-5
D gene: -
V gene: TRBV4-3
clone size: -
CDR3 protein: CASSQGGGPWETQYF
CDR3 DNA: TGCGCCAGCAGCCAAGGGGGGGGGCCTTGGGAGACCCAGTACTTC

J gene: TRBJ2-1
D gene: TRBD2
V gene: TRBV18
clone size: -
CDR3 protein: CASSLSGGRSSYNEQFF
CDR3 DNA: TGTGCCAGCTCCCTTAGCGGGGGACGCAGCTCCTACAATGAGCAGTTCTTC

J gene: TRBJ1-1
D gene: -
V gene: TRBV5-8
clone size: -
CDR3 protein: CASSLQGFGAEAFF
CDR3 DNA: TGTGCCAGCAGCTTACAGGGTTTTGGGGCTGAAGCTTTCTTT

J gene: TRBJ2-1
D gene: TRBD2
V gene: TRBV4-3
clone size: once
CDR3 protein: CASSLSGGDYNEQFF
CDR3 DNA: TGCGCCAGCAGCCTAAGCGGGGGAGATTACAATGAGCAGTTCTTC

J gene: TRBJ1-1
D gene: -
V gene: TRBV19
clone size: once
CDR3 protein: CASSIDRRGHTEAFF
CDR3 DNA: TGTGCCAGTAGTATAGATCGGAGAGGGCACACTGAAGCTTTCTTT

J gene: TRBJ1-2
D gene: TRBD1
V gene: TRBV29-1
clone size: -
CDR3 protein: CSARIRETGVGYTF
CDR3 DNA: TGCAGCGCCCGCATTCGTGAGACAGGGGTCGGCTACACCTTC

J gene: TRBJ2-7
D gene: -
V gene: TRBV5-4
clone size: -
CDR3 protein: CASSLDSRYEQYF
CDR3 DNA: TGTGCCAGCAGCTTGGATTCCAGATACGAGCAGTACTTC

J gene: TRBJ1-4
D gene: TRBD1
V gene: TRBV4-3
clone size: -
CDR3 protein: CASSQEDRVGEKLFF
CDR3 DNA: TGCGCCAGCAGCCAGGAAGACAGGGTCGGTGAAAAACTGTTTTTT

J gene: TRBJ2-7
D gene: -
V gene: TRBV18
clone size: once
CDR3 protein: CASSPGAGLSYEQYF
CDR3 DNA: TGTGCCAGCTCACCAGGGGCAGGATTATCCTACGAGCAGTACTTC

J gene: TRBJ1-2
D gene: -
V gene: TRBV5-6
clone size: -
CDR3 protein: CASSLQGQYGYTF
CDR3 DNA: TGTGCCAGCAGCTTACAGGGTCAATATGGCTACACCTTC